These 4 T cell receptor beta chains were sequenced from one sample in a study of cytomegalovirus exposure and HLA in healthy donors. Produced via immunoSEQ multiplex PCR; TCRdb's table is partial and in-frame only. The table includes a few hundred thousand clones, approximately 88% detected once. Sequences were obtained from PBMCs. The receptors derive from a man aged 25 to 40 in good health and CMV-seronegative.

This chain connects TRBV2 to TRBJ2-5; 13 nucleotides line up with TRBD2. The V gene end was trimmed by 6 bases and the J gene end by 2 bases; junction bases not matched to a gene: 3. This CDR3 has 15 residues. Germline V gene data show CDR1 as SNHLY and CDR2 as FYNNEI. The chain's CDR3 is CASSGLAGVQETQYF. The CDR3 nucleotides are TGTGCCAGCAGCGGACTAGCGGGGGTACAAGAGACCCAGTACTTC.

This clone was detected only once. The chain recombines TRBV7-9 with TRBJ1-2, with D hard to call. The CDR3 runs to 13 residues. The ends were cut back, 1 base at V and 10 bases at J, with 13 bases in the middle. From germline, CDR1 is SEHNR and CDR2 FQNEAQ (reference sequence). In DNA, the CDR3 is TGTGCCAGCAGCTTAGTAGGCGGCGGGGACTACACCTTC. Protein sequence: CASSLVGGGDYTF.

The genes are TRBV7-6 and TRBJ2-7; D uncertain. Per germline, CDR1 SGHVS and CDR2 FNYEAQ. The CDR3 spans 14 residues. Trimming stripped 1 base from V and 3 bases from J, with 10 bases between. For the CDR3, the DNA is TGTGCCAGCAGCTTAGTAAACAGAAACTACGAGCAGTACTTC. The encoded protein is CASSLVNRNYEQYF. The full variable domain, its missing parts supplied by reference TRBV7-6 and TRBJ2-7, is GAGVSQSPRYKVTKRGQDVALRCDPISGHVSLYWYRQALGQGPEFLTYFNYEAQQDKSGLPNDRFSAERPEGSISTLTIQRTEQRDSAMYRCASSLVNRNYEQYFGPGTRLTVT.

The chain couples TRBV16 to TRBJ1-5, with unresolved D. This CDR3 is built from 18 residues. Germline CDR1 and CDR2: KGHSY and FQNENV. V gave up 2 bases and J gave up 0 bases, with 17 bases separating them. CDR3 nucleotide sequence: TGTGCCAGCAGCCAAGTGCCCGGGAGAAAAGATAGCAATCAGCCCCAGCATTTT. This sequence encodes CASSQVPGRKDSNQPQHF.